The rows below give T cell receptor beta chains drawn from one sample of a study of blood T cell repertoires in COVID-19. Sequencing was performed with immunoSEQ multiplex PCR; in TCRdb, only in-frame clones are kept and a portion is missing. The table shows 15,000 or so clones, with less than 90% occurring only once. Material for sequencing was peripheral blood. The receptors were gathered from a woman older than 75 with COVID-19, enrolled during active disease. CDR3s include the opening cysteine and the closing phenylalanine or tryptophan. A D gene is named only where the DNA matches it firmly. Where a row states a size, it is once, few, many or the class of an expanded clone; other rows omit it.

-,-,TRBV19,TRBJ1-1,TGTGCCAGTAGACCGCCCGGGACACCTAACACTGAAGCTTTCTTT,CASRPPGTPNTEAFF
-,TRBD2,TRBV27,TRBJ2-3,TGTGCCAGCAGTAGGCGGGAGGGCCGAACAGATACGCAGTATTTT,CASSRREGRTDTQYF
medium-sized,-,TRBV21-1,TRBJ1-6,TGTGCCAGCAGCAAAGGTGGAGGGAGCTCCTATAATTCACCCCTCCACTTT,CASSKGGGSSYNSPLHF
-,TRBD2,TRBV27,TRBJ2-3,TGTGCCAGCAGTATCCCACTAGCGGGAGGGCCTCACACAGATACGCAGTATTTT,CASSIPLAGGPHTDTQYF
-,-,TRBV5-4,TRBJ2-7,TGTGCCAGCAGCTTGAACATTGGTTCCTACGAGCAGTACTTC,CASSLNIGSYEQYF
once,-,TRBV5-6,TRBJ2-5,TGTGCCAGCAGCATTCAGGGTACTCGGGAGACCCAGTACTTC,CASSIQGTRETQYF
-,-,TRBV5-6,TRBJ2-2,TGTGCCAGCAGCCTCCGTAGTAACACCGGGGAGCTGTTTTTT,CASSLRSNTGELFF
-,TRBD1,TRBV12-5,TRBJ1-5,TGTGCTAGTGGTACAGGGGAAGCAGGACAGCCCCAGCATTTT,CASGTGEAGQPQHF
-,TRBD1,TRBV9,TRBJ1-2,TGTGCCAGCAGCCTACAGGGGGATTATGGCTACACCTTC,CASSLQGDYGYTF
-,TRBD2,TRBV11-2,TRBJ2-3,TGTGCCAGCAGCTCCTGGACTAGCGGGGACAACACAGATACGCAGTATTTT,CASSSWTSGDNTDTQYF
few,-,TRBV7-9,TRBJ1-1,TGTGCCAGCAGCTTAACCTCGGTATACACTGAAGCTTTCTTT,CASSLTSVYTEAFF
-,TRBD1,TRBV27,TRBJ1-5,TGTGCCAGCAGTTTGGCAGGGGGTCGGCAGCCCCAGCATTTT,CASSLAGGRQPQHF
-,-,TRBV25-1,TRBJ1-4,TGTGCCAGCAGTAAACAGGGTAATGAAAAACTGTTTTTT,CASSKQGNEKLFF
-,TRBD2,TRBV6-2/TRBV6-3,TRBJ2-7,TGTGCCAGCAGTCCCACAGCGGGGGCCTACGAGCAGTACTTC,CASSPTAGAYEQYF
-,-,TRBV24-1,TRBJ2-1,TGTGCCACCAGTGATAGGGGGAGTCGCTACAATGAGCAGTTCTTC,CATSDRGSRYNEQFF
-,TRBD1,TRBV28,TRBJ1-4,TGTGCCAGCAACAGACAGGGGGCGAGTGAAAAACTGTTTTTT,CASNRQGASEKLFF
-,-,TRBV14,TRBJ1-4,TGTGCCAGCAGCCCCAGCGCGGGAGCAACTAATGAAAAACTGTTTTTT,CASSPSAGATNEKLFF
-,-,TRBV7-3,TRBJ2-1,TGTGCCAGCAGCTTGGTGGGGGGTCGGAGCTTTAATGAGCAGTTCTTC,CASSLVGGRSFNEQFF
-,-,TRBV11-2,TRBJ1-2,TGTGCCAGCAGCTTAGGACAGGACGTCGGCTACACCTTC,CASSLGQDVGYTF
-,-,TRBV4-2,TRBJ2-2,TGTGCCAGCAGCCAAGATCAGGGGGGAGTCACCGGGGAGCTGTTTTTT,CASSQDQGGVTGELFF
-,-,TRBV9,TRBJ1-1,TGTGCCAGCAGCGTAGGAGCAGGCCCAACTGAAGCTTTCTTT,CASSVGAGPTEAFF
once,-,TRBV25-1,TRBJ2-5,TGTGCCAGCAGTGAAAACTTTCAAGAGACCCAGTACTTC,CASSENFQETQYF
once,-,TRBV19,TRBJ2-2,TGTGCCAGTATAACGGGGGGCAGTGGCGGGGAGCTGTTTTTT,CASITGGSGGELFF